These 16 T cell receptor beta chains originate from one sample sequenced in a study of Ad26.COV2.S vaccination and SARS-CoV-2 variants (dated by TCRdb to the early 2020s). Libraries were prepared through the immunoSEQ multiplex PCR assay. TCRdb's version of the immuneACCESS table is confined to in-frame rearrangements and falls short of the full clone set. An unresolved V gene accounts for under half of the shortfall where checked; the remainder is of unknown origin. In this sample the table shows about 330,000 clones, roughly 90% of which occur a single time. The ten largest clones take up approximately 5.8% of the sample. Reading the label with the study, this specimen's treatment or condition is: around 19 received Ad26.COV2.S at low or high dose, single or two shots; a few received placebo; per-sample allocation not given. For vaccine and placebo recipients, repertoires were sequenced using samples collected on day 63 after the first injection.

Here the sequenced sample was peripheral blood, taken in a trial of Ad26.COV2.S vaccine versus placebo. The receptors were sampled from a person aged 18-60 years who received the Ad26.COV2.S COVID-19 vaccine or a placebo.

This chain joins TRBV6-6 and TRBJ1-5, with 8 nucleotides matching TRBD1. Trimming at V came to 5 bases and at J to 2 bases, leaving 8 bases not matched to a gene. Germline CDR1 MNHNY, CDR2 SVGAGI (reference sequence). The length of the CDR3 is 16 residues. CDR3 in amino acids: CASSKLLDRGNQPQHF. In DNA form, the CDR3 reads TGTGCCAGCAGTAAACTCCTGGACAGGGGCAATCAGCCCCAGCATTTT.

The CDR3, as DNA: TGTGCCAGCGGGAGGTCTTTCTTT. Protein sequence: CASGRSFF. The gene calls are TRBV12-3 or TRBV12-4 and TRBJ1-1; no clear D gene. The V gene lost 8 bases and the J gene lost 12 bases, with 7 bases spanning the gap. CDR3 length: 8 amino acids.

The chain is built from TRBV7-2 and TRBJ1-5; D uncertain. Germline V gives CDR1 SGHTA, CDR2 FQGNSA. The CDR3 extends over 13 amino acids. V lost 3 bases to trimming and J lost 4 bases, with 7 bases between them. The CDR3 coding sequence is TGTGCCAGCAGCTTCCGCCTTAATCAGCCCCAGCATTTT. Its protein is CASSFRLNQPQHF.

This clone was recorded only once. The rearrangement uses TRBV27 and TRBJ2-1; 12 nucleotides match TRBD1. The CDR3 loop spans 15 amino acids. Germline CDR1 reads MNHEY; CDR2 reads SMNVEV (reference sequence). Unmatched junction bases numbered 10, after V lost 8 bases and J lost 8 bases. This chain's CDR3 is CASGDGTGGIDEQFF. The CDR3 nucleotides are TGTGCCAGCGGAGATGGGACAGGGGGCATCGATGAGCAGTTCTTC.

V and J are TRBV14 and TRBJ2-1; TRBD2 aligns across 9 bases. The CDR3 runs to 16 residues. Germline V lookup: CDR1 SGHDN, CDR2 FVKESK. With 2 bases clipped from V and 3 bases from J, the junction kept 5 bases outside the gene matches. This CDR3 reads CASSQRGTSSYNEQFF. CDR3 sequence (DNA): TGTGCCAGCAGCCAACGCGGGACTAGCAGCTACAATGAGCAGTTCTTC.

This chain uses TRBV6-5 with TRBJ1-1; 9 bases agree with TRBD1. V dropped 6 bases and J dropped 5; count of bases not matched to a gene: 10. The CDR3 covers 15 residues. Germline CDR1 MNHEY, CDR2 SVGAGI. CDR3 amino acids: CASRITGGAGTEAFF. The CDR3 DNA is TGTGCCAGCAGAATCACAGGGGGCGCAGGGACTGAAGCTTTCTTT.

This clone was picked up a small number of times. This chain joins TRBV19 and TRBJ2-5; 9 bases match TRBD2. The trim removed 1 base at V and 5 bases at J, leaving 5 bases unmatched. The CDR3 is made up of 15 amino acids. Per germline, CDR1 LNHDA and CDR2 SQIVND (reference sequence). The CDR3 region is CASSIGTSVTETQYF. The CDR3 nucleotides are TGTGCCAGTAGTATAGGGACTAGCGTGACGGAGACCCAGTACTTC.

The J gene is TRBJ2-4, the V gene TRBV3-1 (or the pseudogene TRBV3-2); 7 nucleotides match TRBD2. Germline CDR1 and CDR2: LGHDT and YNNKEL (reference sequence). The CDR3 has 15 residues. V lost 2 bases and J lost 5; bases outside the gene matches: 6. The DNA of the CDR3 is TGTGCCAGCAGCCAATGGGGGGGTGGGCAAAACATTCAGTACTTC. Protein product: CASSQWGGGQNIQYF.

V and J are TRBV5-1 and TRBJ2-4; D is perhaps TRBD1 (6 bases). The CDR3 is 13 residues long. The V gene's germline CDR1 is SGHRS and CDR2 YFSETQ. Trimming removed 0 bases from V and 13 bases from J, with 14 bases in between. The CDR3 loop is CASSLGTDPPQYF. The CDR3 DNA sequence: TGCGCCAGCAGCTTGGGGACAGATCCCCCCCAGTACTTC.

The chain joins TRBV3-1 (or the pseudogene TRBV3-2) to TRBJ1-2; D is undetermined. Germline V gene sequence: CDR1 LGHDT, CDR2 YNNKEL (reference sequence). Trimming cost V 0 bases and J 4 bases, with 3 bases left between them. The CDR3 contains 12 residues. The CDR3 protein is CASSQESYGYTF. For the CDR3, the DNA is TGTGCCAGCAGCCAAGAATCCTATGGCTACACCTTC.

A single count supports this clone. The CDR3 here is CASSQDFGRGTYGYTF. In DNA form, the CDR3 reads TGCGCCAGCAGCCAAGACTTTGGGAGGGGGACCTATGGCTACACCTTC. The rearrangement joins TRBV4-3 to TRBJ1-2; D is possibly TRBD1 (6 bases). The CDR3 contains 16 residues. V was cut by 0 bases and J by 4 bases, with 15 bases left in between. The V gene's germline CDR1 is LGHNA and CDR2 YSLEER.

This sequence joins TRBV2 and TRBJ2-5, with TRBD2 matching 7 bases. V lost 6 bases, J lost 4 bases, and 11 bases stayed unmatched. This CDR3 is 15 amino acids long. Germline V lookup: CDR1 SNHLY, CDR2 FYNNEI. This CDR3 reads CASRTETGGGETQYF. The DNA for the CDR3 is TGTGCCAGCAGGACCGAGACGGGGGGAGGAGAGACCCAGTACTTC.

V is TRBV12-3 or TRBV12-4 and J is TRBJ1-5, with D unclear. The CDR3 length is 12 residues. The V and J ends lost 2 bases and 6 bases respectively, with 5 bases between them. CDR3 coding DNA: TGTGCCAGCAGTTTAACGGGTCAGCCCCAGCATTTT. Protein: CASSLTGQPQHF.

The chain uses TRBV19 and TRBJ2-3; perhaps TRBD1 as D (6 bases). The V end was cut by 10 bases, the J end by 7 bases, with 18 bases between. From germline, CDR1 is LNHDA and CDR2 SQIVND (reference sequence). This CDR3 is 13 amino acids long. The chain's CDR3 is CATQRDNGYTQYF. The CDR3, as DNA: TGTGCCACCCAGAGGGACAACGGGTATACGCAGTATTTT.

This chain uses TRBV12-3 or TRBV12-4 with TRBJ1-1; maybe TRBD1 (5 bases). The CDR3 runs to 13 residues. The V and J ends lost 5 bases and 4 bases respectively, with 11 bases between them. In DNA, the CDR3 is TGTGCCAGCAGTGATCAGGGCGGCACTGAAGCTTTCTTT. Translation: CASSDQGGTEAFF.

The chain is built from TRBV6-5 and TRBJ2-3, with D perhaps TRBD1 or TRBD2 (5 bases each). V lost 2 bases and J lost 3, with 9 bases in between. Germline lookup yields CDR1 MNHEY and CDR2 SVGAGI. The CDR3 has 14 residues. The CDR3 DNA reads TGTGCCAGCAGTTACGGGGGAGTAACAGATACGCAGTATTTT. This codes for CASSYGGVTDTQYF.